The clone carrying this T cell receptor beta chain was seen repeatedly, ten times or more. This entry comes from a study of T-cell memory formation after mild COVID-19. TCRdb reprocessed the 5' RACE reads with MiXCR, giving one entry per CDR3 protein. The table includes some 150,000 distinct CDR3 sequences, about 19% detected once. Unmatched junction bases numbered 8, after V lost 6 bases and J lost 5 bases. The CDR3 extends over 14 amino acids. Sequencing was done on a sample of PBMCs or a T cell subset sorted from them (not recorded which). The V call is TRBV12-3 or TRBV12-4, the J call TRBJ2-7, with 9 bases matching TRBD2. The clonotype comes from an adult woman who had mild COVID-19 (a few samples of this study predate the infection). Cell type and time point are not known. The CDR3 loop reads CASSLLAGGHEQYF. The CDR3, as DNA: TGTGCCAGCAGCTTACTAGCGGGCGGGCACGAGCAGTACTTC.